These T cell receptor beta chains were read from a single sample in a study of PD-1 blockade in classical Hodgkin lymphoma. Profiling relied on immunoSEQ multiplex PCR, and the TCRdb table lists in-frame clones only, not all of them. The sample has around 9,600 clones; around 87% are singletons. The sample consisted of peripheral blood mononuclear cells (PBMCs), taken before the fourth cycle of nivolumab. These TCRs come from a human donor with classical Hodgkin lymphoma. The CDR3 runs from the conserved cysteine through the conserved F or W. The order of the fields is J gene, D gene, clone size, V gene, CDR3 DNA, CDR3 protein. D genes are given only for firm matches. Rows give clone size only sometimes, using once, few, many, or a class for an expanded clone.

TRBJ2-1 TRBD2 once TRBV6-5 TGTGCCAGCAGTTACGGCGGGGGGGACTACAATGAGCAGTTCTTC CASSYGGGDYNEQFF
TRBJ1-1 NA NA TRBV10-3 TGTGCCATCAGTGAGTTTAAGGAAGACACTGAAGCTTTCTTT CAISEFKEDTEAFF
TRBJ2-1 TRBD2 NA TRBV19 TGTGCCAGTAGTATAGCAGCTAGCGGGGGAGGCGAGCAGTTCTTC CASSIAASGGGEQFF
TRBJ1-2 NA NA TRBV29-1 TGCAGCGTTGAAGAATTGGGGGCTGGGAATGGCTACACCTTC CSVEELGAGNGYTF
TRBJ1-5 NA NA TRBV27 TGTGCCAGCAGTTTAATACTCGCTCGGAATCAGCCCCAGCATTTT CASSLILARNQPQHF
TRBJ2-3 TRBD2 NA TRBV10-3 TGTGCCGCATCAGTAACGGGGGGGGGCACAGATACGCAGTATTTT CAASVTGGGTDTQYF
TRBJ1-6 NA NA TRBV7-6 TGTGCCAGCAGCTTAAATCCCCACAGATATAATTCACCCCTCCACTTT CASSLNPHRYNSPLHF
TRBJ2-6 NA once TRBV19 TGTGCCAGTAGTGCGGGTGGGGCCTATTATCATTCTGGGGCCAACGTCCTGACTTTC CASSAGGAYYHSGANVLTF
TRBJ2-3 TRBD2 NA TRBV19 TGTGCCAGTAGTATGGACGGGGGGAGAATAGATACGCAGTATTTT CASSMDGGRIDTQYF
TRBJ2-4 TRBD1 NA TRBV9 TGTGCCAGCAGCGTAACGATCGATGGAGATGGGGGACAGGGGGTCATTCAGTACTTC CASSVTIDGDGGQGVIQYF
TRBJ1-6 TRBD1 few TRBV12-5 TGTGCTAGTGGTCCCGGACAGGGCCAGAATAATTCACCCCTCCACTTT CASGPGQGQNNSPLHF
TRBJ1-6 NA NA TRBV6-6 TGTGCCAGCTTTGGAAGTAATTCACCCCTCCACTTT CASFGSNSPLHF
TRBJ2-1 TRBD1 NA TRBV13 TGTGCCAGCAGCCCCAACGAGGGACAGGGGATTTACAATGAGCAGTTCTTC CASSPNEGQGIYNEQFF
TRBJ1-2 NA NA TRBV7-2 TGTGCCAGCAGCCGCAGGGATTATTGGCATGGCTACACCTTC CASSRRDYWHGYTF
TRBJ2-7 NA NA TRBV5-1 TGCGCCAGCAGCTTGGATGTCTACGAGCAGTACTTC CASSLDVYEQYF
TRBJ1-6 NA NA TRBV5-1 TGCGCCAGCAGCTTGGTGTCAGGGGCCAGTTCACCCCTCCACTTT CASSLVSGASSPLHF
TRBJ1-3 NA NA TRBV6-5 TGTGCCAGCAGCACGACAGCTACTGGAAACACCATATATTTT CASSTTATGNTIYF
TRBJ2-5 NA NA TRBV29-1 TGCAGCGTTGAACAGGGAGAGACCCAGTACTTC CSVEQGETQYF
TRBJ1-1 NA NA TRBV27 TGTGCCAGCCGTACCCTCCGAGAGGAAGCTTTCTTT CASRTLREEAFF
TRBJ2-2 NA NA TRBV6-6 TGTGCCAGCAGCACCGAGGGGCGACGGACCGGGGAGCTGTTTTTT CASSTEGRRTGELFF
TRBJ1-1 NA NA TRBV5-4 TGTGCCAGCAGCAGAGCGACTAGTCCTGAAGCTTTCTTT CASSRATSPEAFF
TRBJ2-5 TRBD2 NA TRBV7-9 TGTGCCAGCAGCCCTTCTAGCGGGGGGGCCGGACAAGAGACCCAGTACTTC CASSPSSGGAGQETQYF
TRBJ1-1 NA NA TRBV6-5 TGTGCCAGCAGTTACTCCGGCGAGACTGAAGCTTTCTTT CASSYSGETEAFF
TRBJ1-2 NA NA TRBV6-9 TGTGCCAGCAGTTATGGGGGCCGGAACTATGGCTACACCTTC CASSYGGRNYGYTF
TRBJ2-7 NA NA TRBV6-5 TGTGCCAGCAGTTACCAGGGGGGGGACGAGCAGTACTTC CASSYQGGDEQYF
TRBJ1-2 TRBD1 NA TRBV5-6 TGTGCCAGCAGCTTGAGGGCAGGGGGAGCGGGCGGCTACACCTTC CASSLRAGGAGGYTF
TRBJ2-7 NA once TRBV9 TGTGCCAGCAGCGTAGCGCCAGGGGCGAATCACGAGCAGTACTTC CASSVAPGANHEQYF
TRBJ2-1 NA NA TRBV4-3 TGCGCCAGCAGCCAAGCGGGCGTCTACAATGAGCAGTTCTTC CASSQAGVYNEQFF
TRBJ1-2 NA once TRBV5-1 TGCGCCAGCAGCTTAGGGGGTAGGATCTATGGCTACACCTTC CASSLGGRIYGYTF
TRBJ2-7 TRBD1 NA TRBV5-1 TGCGCCAGCAGCTCAACGACAGGGTCCTTCTACGAGCAGTACTTC CASSSTTGSFYEQYF
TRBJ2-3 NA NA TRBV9 TGTGCCAGCAGCGCTAGCACAGATACGCAGTATTTT CASSASTDTQYF
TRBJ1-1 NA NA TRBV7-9 TGTGCCAGTGATCGCCGGGACATGGGAAACACTGAAGCTTTCTTT CASDRRDMGNTEAFF
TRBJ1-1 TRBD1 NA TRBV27 TGTGCCAGCAGCATGACCGGGACAGGGGGCACTGAAGCTTTCTTT CASSMTGTGGTEAFF
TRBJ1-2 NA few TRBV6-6 TGTGCCAGCAGTCTGCGCTATGGCTACACCTTC CASSLRYGYTF
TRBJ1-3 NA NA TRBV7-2 TGTGCCAGCAGCTTAGAGGCCCACTGGAGGTCTGGAAACACCATATATTTT CASSLEAHWRSGNTIYF
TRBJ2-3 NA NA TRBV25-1 TGTGCCAGCACTGCCAGCCGCACAGATACGCAGTATTTT CASTASRTDTQYF
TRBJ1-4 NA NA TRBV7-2 TGTGCCAGCAGGGAACGGACCAAGGCAGTTGAAAAACTGTTTTTT CASRERTKAVEKLFF
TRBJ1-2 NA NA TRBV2 TGTGCCAGCCATCGGGAGGGGGGGGCTGGCTACACCTTC CASHREGGAGYTF
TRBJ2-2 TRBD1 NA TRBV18 TGTGCCAGCTCACTTTGGGACAGGGTCACCGGGGAGCTGTTTTTT CASSLWDRVTGELFF
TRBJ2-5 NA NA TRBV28 TGTGCCAGCAGTTTTCCGGGCAGCAGTGGAGAGACCCAGTACTTC CASSFPGSSGETQYF
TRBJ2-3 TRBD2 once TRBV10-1 TGCGCCAGCATGCCGGGGGGTTCCGCAGATACGCAGTATTTT CASMPGGSADTQYF
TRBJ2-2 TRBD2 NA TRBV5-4 TGTGCCAGCAGCTCCGGTCCCCTAGCGGGAAACACCGGGGAGCTGTTTTTT CASSSGPLAGNTGELFF
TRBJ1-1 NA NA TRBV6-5 TGTGCCAGCAGTTCGGTTCAGGGGACCACTGAAGCTTTCTTT CASSSVQGTTEAFF
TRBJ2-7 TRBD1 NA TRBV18 TGTGCCAGCTCACCTCGGACAGGGGTTGATGGCTACGAGCAGTACTTC CASSPRTGVDGYEQYF
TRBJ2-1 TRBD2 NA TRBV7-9 TGTGCCAGCAGCCCCCACCTAGCGGGGGCCCCCAGGGGGGAGCAGTTCTTC CASSPHLAGAPRGEQFF
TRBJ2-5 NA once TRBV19 TGTGCCAGTAAAAGGGCACCCCAGGAGACCCAGTACTTC CASKRAPQETQYF
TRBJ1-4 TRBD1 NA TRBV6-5 TGTGCCAGCAGTTTCCGGGACAGGGAAAAACTGTTTTTT CASSFRDREKLFF
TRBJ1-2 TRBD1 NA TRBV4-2 TGTGCCAGCAGCCTACAGGAACCTTCGGGACAGGGGTTGAGCTACGGCTACACCTTC CASSLQEPSGQGLSYGYTF
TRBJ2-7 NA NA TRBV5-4 TGTGCCAGCGGACGTACAGGGTCCTACGAGCAGTACTTC CASGRTGSYEQYF
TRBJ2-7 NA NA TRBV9 TGTGCCAGCAGCATCGGACAGCACTCCTACGAGCAGTACTTC CASSIGQHSYEQYF
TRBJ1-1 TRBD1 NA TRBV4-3 TGCGCCAGCAGCCAAGATGGGACAGGGTACGTGAACACTGAAGCTTTCTTT CASSQDGTGYVNTEAFF
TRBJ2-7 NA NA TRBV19 TGTGCCAGTAGTATACGCTCCTTGGCAGGCCACCTCTACGAGCAGTACTTC CASSIRSLAGHLYEQYF